A single T cell receptor beta chain is shown here with its context. What antigen it recognizes has not been identified. No qualities accompany the bases; no much larger clone lies one base away. Donors were healthy HIV-negative adults with no recently reported acute infections or vaccinations. Every donor was a Caucasian adult living in Nashville, Tennessee, USA. CD4+ T cells were enriched by magnetic negative selection, after which naive cells were positively selected on CD45RA and the negative fraction was taken as the memory subset. Blood was obtained by leukapheresis, after which PBMCs were separated by Ficoll-Histopaque density gradient centrifugation and cryopreserved in liquid nitrogen vapor phase. Analytical flow cytometry was used to check the purity and quantity of each magnetically sorted T cell population. From each sorted fraction, genomic DNA was isolated and quantified by UV absorbance on a Nanodrop 2000c.

These data belong to a study of shared clonotypes between healthy human individuals (dated by TCRdb to about 2020). Regarding the complete study: The cohort included three men and a couple of women between 18 and 49 years of age. To estimate repertoire size and how much clonotype sharing occurs between individuals, the study deeply sequenced the blood TCR repertoires of 5 or 6 healthy adults. To increase sequencing depth and limit assay-specific biases, different laboratories used diverse techniques to prepare libraries and sequence TCR repertoires. For each donor, CD4 naive and CD4 memory were each run on three plates, CD8 naive on two plates, and CD8 memory on one plate. Each donor's leukapheresis produced roughly between roughly 0.94 and 9.5 billion PBMCs. Results and caveats for the whole study, not just this receptor: Compared with non-shared clonotypes, the clonotypes found in all four sorted-subset donors had higher generation probabilities. Larger estimated clonotype richness was generally found for naive subsets than for memory subsets. Only blood was sampled, and tissue TCR repertoires likely differ from those in blood. Pairwise subsampling indicated that sequencing depth was expected to affect the degree of clonotype sharing among donors. The genetic and exposure-history diversity represented was limited by the small number of donors. Sharing across a few donors was observed for roughly 5.4% of naive CD4, less than 4% of naive CD8, over 2% of memory CD4, and over 0.3% of memory CD8 clonotypes. Rarefaction of sorted-subset datasets indicated incomplete sequencing despite the large sequencing depth.

Deletion took 7 bases off V and 5 bases off J, with a span of 20 bases between the germline ends. In the germline V gene, CDR1 corresponds to MNHEY and CDR2 to SVGAGI. There are 15 amino acids in the CDR3, from cysteine to phenylalanine inclusive. Only the CDR3 part of the read is kept: 45 bases, read in frame from the first base. TCR CDR3 regions were amplified from genomic DNA by multiplex PCR using the deep immunoSEQ assay. For each cell subset, the extracted genomic DNA was distributed evenly across all wells of several immunoSEQ 96-well plates, and each plate served as one replicate. For sorted subsets, each replicate PCR was loaded with around 200 ng genomic DNA, equivalent to 30,000 or so T cell genomes. Purified libraries were quantified with a Qubit 3.0 fluorometer, sized on a Bioanalyzer 2100, and re-quantified with the KAPA Library Quantification kit. Every immunoSEQ 96-well plate was sequenced on a separate single-read 150-cycle Illumina NextSeq 550 flow cell. Per the authors' processing: Because the immunoSEQ output held only junctional sequences and lacked quality scores, the filtering could not match the filtering applied to full-length reads. To assign V/J genes and CDR3, sequences were annotated using PyIR, a Python wrapper for IgBLAST v1.9, with IMGT germline references. Reads were filtered out if the reads had weak V/J assignments (E-value above 1e-6), no CDR3, stop codons, out-of-frame junctions, or ambiguous translated residues. V3J clonotypes were defined as sequences sharing an identical inferred V gene, J gene, and CDR3 amino acid sequence. Percentage overlap between repertoires was calculated by dividing the number of shared unique clonotypes by the size of the smaller repertoire. Repertoire richness was assessed with RTK rarefaction, the Chao1 estimator, and Recon v2.1 estimates of unobserved clonotypes. Generation probabilities were computed with OLGA for all TCRbeta clonotypes obtained by the gDNA method from a few donors. Here the immuneACCESS table is served through TCRdb, limited to in-frame sequences with V and J called. Missing clones are a known gap in these copies; in checked studies unresolved V genes cover under half, and the rest lacks a known reason. Clonal size and the V and J genes are those of that table, whereas D and trimming came from the DNA. Recorded for this sample are around 1,000,000 clones; about 80% of them occurred a single time. The ten largest clones take up 0.7% to 0.95% of the sample.

The clonotype comes from a man younger than 35 in good health. Some clones in this sample may be carry-over from other donors' samples. The sample was memory CD4+ T cells from PBMCs. Reading the label with the study, this specimen's cell subset or site is: CD45RA-negative fraction. The sequence joins TRBV6-5 to TRBJ1-2; perhaps TRBD1 is the D gene, with 5 bases matching. CDR3 reads: CASIPTRGGWYGYTF. DNA sequence: TGTGCCAGCATCCCAACCCGGGGGGGATGGTATGGCTACACCTTC.